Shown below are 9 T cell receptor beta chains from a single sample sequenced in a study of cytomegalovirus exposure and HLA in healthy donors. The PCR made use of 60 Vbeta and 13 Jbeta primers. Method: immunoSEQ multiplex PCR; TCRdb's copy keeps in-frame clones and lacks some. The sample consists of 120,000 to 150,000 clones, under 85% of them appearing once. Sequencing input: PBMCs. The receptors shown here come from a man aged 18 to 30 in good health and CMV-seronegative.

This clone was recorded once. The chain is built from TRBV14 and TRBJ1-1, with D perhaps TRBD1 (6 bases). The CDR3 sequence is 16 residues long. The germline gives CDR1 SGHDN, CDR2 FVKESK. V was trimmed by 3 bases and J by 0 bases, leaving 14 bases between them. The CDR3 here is CASSHTGWTVNTEAFF. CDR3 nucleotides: TGTGCCAGCAGCCATACCGGGTGGACAGTGAACACTGAAGCTTTCTTT. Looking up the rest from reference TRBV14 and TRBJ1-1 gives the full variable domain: EAGVTQFPSHSVIEKGQTVTLRCDPISGHDNLYWYRRVMGKEIKFLLHFVKESKQDESGMPNNRFLAERTGGTYSTLKVQPAELEDSGVYFCASSHTGWTVNTEAFFGQGTRLTVV.

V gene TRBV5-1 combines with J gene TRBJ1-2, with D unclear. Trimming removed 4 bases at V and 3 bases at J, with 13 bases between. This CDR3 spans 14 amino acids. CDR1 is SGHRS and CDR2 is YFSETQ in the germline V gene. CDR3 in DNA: TGCGCCAGCAGCCCGACCGGGGAAGACTATGGCTACACCTTC. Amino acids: CASSPTGEDYGYTF.

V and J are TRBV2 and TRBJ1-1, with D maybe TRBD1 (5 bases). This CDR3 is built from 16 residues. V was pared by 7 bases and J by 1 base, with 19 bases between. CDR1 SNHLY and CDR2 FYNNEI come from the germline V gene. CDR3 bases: TGTGCCAGCAATACACCTTATGGGGCCCCGAACACTGAAGCTTTCTTT. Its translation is CASNTPYGAPNTEAFF. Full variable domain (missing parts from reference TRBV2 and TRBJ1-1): EPEVTQTPSHQVTQMGQEVILRCVPISNHLYFYWYRQILGQKVEFLVSFYNNEISEKSEIFDDQFSVERPDGSNFTLKIRSTKLEDSAMYFCASNTPYGAPNTEAFFGQGTRLTVV.

The chain's CDR3 is CASSKGSSEFVCEQFF. The CDR3 nucleotides are TGTGCCAGCAGCAAAGGATCGTCAGAATTTGTCTGTGAGCAGTTCTTC. V is TRBV21-1 and J is TRBJ2-1; the D call of TRBD1 is as the table states it, not checked on the DNA. TRBV21-1 is assigned pseudogene status. The CDR3 has 16 residues.

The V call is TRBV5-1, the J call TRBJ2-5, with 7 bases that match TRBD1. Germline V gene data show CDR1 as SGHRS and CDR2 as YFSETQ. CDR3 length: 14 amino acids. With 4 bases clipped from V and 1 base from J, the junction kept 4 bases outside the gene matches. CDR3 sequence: CASSPRTGQETQYF. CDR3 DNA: TGCGCCAGCAGCCCCCGGACAGGCCAAGAGACCCAGTACTTC.

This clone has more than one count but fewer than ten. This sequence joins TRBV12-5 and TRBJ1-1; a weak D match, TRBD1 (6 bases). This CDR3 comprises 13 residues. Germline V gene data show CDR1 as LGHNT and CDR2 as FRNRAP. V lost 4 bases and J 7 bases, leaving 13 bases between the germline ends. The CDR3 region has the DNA TGTGCTAGTGGTTCAACAGGACAGCTTGAAGCTTTCTTT. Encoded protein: CASGSTGQLEAFF.

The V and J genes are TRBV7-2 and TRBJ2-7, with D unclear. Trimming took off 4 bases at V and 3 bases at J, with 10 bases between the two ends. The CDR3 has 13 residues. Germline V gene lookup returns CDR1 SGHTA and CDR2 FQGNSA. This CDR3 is CASSSNPLYEQYF. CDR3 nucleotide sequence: TGTGCCAGCAGCTCTAATCCCCTCTACGAGCAGTACTTC.

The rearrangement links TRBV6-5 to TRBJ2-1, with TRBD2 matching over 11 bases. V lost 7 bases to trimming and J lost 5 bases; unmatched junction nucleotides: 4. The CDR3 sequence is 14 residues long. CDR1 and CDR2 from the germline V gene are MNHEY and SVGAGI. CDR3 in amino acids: CASTLAGGHNEQFF. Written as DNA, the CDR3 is TGTGCCAGCACCCTAGCGGGGGGCCACAATGAGCAGTTCTTC.

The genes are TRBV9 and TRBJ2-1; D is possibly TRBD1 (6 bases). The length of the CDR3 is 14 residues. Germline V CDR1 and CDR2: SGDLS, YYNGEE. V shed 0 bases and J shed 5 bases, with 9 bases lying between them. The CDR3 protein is CASSVASGDNEQFF. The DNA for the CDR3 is TGTGCCAGCAGCGTAGCGTCAGGGGACAATGAGCAGTTCTTC.